This T cell receptor (beta chain) was documented in a study of molecular identifiers for immune sequencing clone quantification. This clonotype was picked up a small number of times. From the PCR reads, TCRdb called clonotypes with MiXCR, one entry per CDR3 protein. Here the sample spans around 460,000 distinct CDR3 sequences, under 30% being singletons. This CDR3 spans 16 amino acids. The germline gives CDR1 SNHLY, CDR2 FYNNEI. The ends lost 6 bases at V and 4 bases at J; junction bases unmatched: 6. This sequence was found in a human donor in good health. Some libraries in this study had Jurkat cell RNA spiked in. The sequencing input was naive CD8+ T cells from blood, with Jurkat cell RNA spiked in. Indicated subset: FACS-sorted CD8+CD4-CCR7+CD45RA+ naive T cells. The rearrangement links TRBV2 to TRBJ2-2; 12 bases fit TRBD2. CDR3 protein: CASRGPTSGGTGELFF. The CDR3 nucleotides are TGTGCCAGCAGGGGGCCGACTAGCGGGGGCACCGGGGAGCTGTTTTTT.